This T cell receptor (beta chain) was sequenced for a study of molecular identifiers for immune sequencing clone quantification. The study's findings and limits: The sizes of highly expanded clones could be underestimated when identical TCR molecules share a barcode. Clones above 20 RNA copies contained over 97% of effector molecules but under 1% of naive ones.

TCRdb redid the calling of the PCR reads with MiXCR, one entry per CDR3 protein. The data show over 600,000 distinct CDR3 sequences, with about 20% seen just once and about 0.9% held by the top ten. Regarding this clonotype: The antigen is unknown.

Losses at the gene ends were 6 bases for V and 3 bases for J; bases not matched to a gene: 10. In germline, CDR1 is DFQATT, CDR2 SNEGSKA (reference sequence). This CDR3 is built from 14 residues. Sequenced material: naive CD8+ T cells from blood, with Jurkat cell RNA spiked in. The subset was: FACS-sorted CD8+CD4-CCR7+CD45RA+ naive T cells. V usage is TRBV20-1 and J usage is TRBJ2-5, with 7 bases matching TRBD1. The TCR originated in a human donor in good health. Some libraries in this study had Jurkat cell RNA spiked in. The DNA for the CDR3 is TGCAGTGCCACCTCCGGGACAGCCGAAGAGACCCAGTACTTC. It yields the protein CSATSGTAEETQYF.